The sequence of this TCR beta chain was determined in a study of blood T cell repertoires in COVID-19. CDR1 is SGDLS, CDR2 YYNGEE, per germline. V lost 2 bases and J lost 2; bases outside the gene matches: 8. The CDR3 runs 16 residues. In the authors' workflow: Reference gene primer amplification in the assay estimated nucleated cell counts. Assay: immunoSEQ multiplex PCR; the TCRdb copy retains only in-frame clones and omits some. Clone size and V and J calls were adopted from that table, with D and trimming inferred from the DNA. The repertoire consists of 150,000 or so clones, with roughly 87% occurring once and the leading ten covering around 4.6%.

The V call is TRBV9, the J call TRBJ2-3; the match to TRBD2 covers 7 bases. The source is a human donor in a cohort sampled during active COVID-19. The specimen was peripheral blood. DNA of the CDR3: TGTGCCAGCAGCGTCGGGGTAGCGGGCTCCACAGATACGCAGTATTTT. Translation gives CASSVGVAGSTDTQYF.